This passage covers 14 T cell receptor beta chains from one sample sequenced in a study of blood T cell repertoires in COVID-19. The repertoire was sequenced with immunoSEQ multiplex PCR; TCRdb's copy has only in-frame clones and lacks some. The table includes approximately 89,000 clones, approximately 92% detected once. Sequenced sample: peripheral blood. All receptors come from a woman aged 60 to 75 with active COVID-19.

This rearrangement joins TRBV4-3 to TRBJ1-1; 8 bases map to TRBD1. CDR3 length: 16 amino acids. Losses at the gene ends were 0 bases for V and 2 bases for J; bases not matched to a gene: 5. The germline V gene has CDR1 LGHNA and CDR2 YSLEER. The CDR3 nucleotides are TGCGCCAGCAGCCAAGATCAGGGGGCGGGCAACACTGAAGCTTTCTTT. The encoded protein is CASSQDQGAGNTEAFF.

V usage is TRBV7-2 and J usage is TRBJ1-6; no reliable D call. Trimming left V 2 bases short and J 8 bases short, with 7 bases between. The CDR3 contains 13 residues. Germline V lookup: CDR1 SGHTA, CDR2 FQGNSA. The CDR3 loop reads CASSLRRDSPLHF. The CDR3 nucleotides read TGTGCCAGCAGCTTACGGCGGGATTCACCCCTCCACTTT.

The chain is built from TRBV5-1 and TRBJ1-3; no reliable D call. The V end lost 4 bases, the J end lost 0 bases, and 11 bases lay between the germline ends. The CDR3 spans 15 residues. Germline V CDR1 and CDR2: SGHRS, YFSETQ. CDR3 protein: CASSAVGDSGNTIYF. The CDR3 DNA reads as TGCGCCAGCAGCGCCGTGGGCGACTCTGGAAACACCATATATTTT. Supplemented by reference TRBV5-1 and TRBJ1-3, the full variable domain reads KAGVTQTPRYLIKTRGQQVTLSCSPISGHRSVSWYQQTPGQGLQFLFEYFSETQRNKGNFPGRFSGRQFSNSRSEMNVSTLELGDSALYLCASSAVGDSGNTIYFGEGSWLTVV.

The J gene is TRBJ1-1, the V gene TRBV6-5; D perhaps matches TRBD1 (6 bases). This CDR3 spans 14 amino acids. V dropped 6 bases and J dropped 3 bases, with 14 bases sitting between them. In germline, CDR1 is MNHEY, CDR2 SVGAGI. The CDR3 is CASSRDTRDTEAFF. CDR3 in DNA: TGTGCCAGCAGCCGGGACACGAGGGACACTGAAGCTTTCTTT.

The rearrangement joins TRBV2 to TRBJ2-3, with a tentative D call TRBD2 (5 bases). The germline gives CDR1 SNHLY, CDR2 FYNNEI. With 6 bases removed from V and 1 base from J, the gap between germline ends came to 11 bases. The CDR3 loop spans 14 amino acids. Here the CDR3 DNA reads TGTGCCAGCAGAATCACTAGAGGCACAGATACGCAGTATTTT. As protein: CASRITRGTDTQYF.

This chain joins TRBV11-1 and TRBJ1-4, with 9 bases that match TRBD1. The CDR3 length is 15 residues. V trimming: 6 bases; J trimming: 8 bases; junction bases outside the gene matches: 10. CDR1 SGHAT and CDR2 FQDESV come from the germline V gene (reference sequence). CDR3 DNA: TGTGCCAGCAGTTTGGCCGGGACAGGGCGCGAAAAACTGTTTTTT. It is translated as CASSLAGTGREKLFF. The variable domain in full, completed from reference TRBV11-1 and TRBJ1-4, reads EAEVAQSPRYKITEKSQAVAFWCDPISGHATLYWYRQILGQGPELLVQFQDESVVDDSQLPKDRFSAERLKGVDSTLKIQPAELGDSAMYLCASSLAGTGREKLFFGSGTQLSVL.

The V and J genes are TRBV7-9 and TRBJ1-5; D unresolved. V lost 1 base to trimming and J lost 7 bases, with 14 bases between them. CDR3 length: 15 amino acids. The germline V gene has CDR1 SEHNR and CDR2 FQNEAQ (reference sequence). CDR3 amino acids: CASSLVGGNGQPQHF. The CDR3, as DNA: TGTGCCAGCAGCTTAGTAGGAGGGAACGGGCAGCCCCAGCATTTT.

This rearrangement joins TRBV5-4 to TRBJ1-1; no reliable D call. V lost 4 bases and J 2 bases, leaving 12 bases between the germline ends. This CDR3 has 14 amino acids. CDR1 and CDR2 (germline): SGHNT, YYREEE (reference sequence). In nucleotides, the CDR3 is TGTGCCAGCAGCCTGACAATAACCAACACTGAAGCTTTCTTT. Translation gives CASSLTITNTEAFF.

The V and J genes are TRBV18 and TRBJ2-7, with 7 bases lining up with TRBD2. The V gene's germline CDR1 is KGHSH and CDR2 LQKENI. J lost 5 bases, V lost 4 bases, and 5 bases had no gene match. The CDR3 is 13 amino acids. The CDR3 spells CASSREGFDEQYF. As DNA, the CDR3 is TGTGCCAGCTCACGGGAGGGCTTTGACGAGCAGTACTTC.

CDR3 in DNA: TGTGCCAGCAGCTTGGTCGGCGGGGAGGGCACCGGGGAGCTGTTTTTT. It codes for CASSLVGGEGTGELFF. The chain recombines TRBV7-6 with TRBJ2-2, with 7 bases lining up with TRBD2. Trimming removed 3 bases from V and 4 bases from J; junction bases left unmatched: 8. Per the germline V gene, CDR1 is SGHVS and CDR2 is FNYEAQ. CDR3 size: 16 residues.

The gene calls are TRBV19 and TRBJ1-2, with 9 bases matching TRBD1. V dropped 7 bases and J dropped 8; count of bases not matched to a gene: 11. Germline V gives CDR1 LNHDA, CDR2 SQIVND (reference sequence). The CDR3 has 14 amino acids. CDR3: CASTFPGQGWGYTF. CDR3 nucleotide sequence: TGTGCCAGTACGTTCCCGGGACAGGGTTGGGGCTACACCTTC.

The CDR3 spells CASSHRGQGQRNQPQHF. The CDR3 nucleotides are TGTGCCAGCAGCCACCGAGGACAGGGCCAGCGCAATCAGCCCCAGCATTTT. This chain connects TRBV3-1 (or the pseudogene TRBV3-2) to TRBJ1-5, with 8 bases matching TRBD1. The V gene end was trimmed by 3 bases and the J gene end by 2 bases; junction bases not matched to a gene: 9. Per the germline V gene, CDR1 is LGHDT and CDR2 is YNNKEL (reference sequence). This CDR3 is 17 amino acids long.

CDR3 sequence reads: CASSESAGRGYEQYF. For the CDR3, the DNA is TGTGCCAGCAGTGAATCTGCGGGGCGCGGCTACGAGCAGTACTTC. The chain carries TRBV25-1 and TRBJ2-7; possible D gene TRBD2, 6 bases. The CDR3 sequence is 15 residues long. The germline CDR1 and CDR2 sequences are MGHDK and SYGVNS. The V gene lost 1 base and the J gene lost 3 bases, with 13 bases spanning the gap.

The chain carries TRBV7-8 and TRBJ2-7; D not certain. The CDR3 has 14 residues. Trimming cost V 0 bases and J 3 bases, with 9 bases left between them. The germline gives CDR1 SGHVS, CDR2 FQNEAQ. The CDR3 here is CASSLAEHGYEQYF. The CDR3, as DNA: TGTGCCAGCAGCTTAGCTGAACATGGCTACGAGCAGTACTTC.